These T cell receptor beta chains were read from a single sample in a study of blood T cell repertoires in COVID-19. TCRdb's copy holds only in-frame clones and misses some; the assay was immunoSEQ multiplex PCR. This sample has some 240,000 clones, with approximately 80% found just once. Sequenced material: peripheral blood. The receptors here all came from a middle-aged woman who had recovered from COVID-19. CDR3s include the opening cysteine and the closing phenylalanine or tryptophan. Fields, in order: J gene, clone size, V gene, D gene, CDR3 DNA, CDR3 protein. D genes are given only for firm matches. For some rows the clone size is stated as once, few or many, or as a class when expanded; others skip it.

J gene: TRBJ2-3; clone size: .; V gene: TRBV24-1; D gene: TRBD2; CDR3 DNA: TGTGCCACCAGTGATACCTCGTCTAGCGGGAGCACAGATACGCAGTATTTT; CDR3 protein: CATSDTSSSGSTDTQYF
J gene: TRBJ1-1; clone size: .; V gene: TRBV3-1/TRBV3-2; D gene: .; CDR3 DNA: TGTGCCAGCAGCCAACAGGGGTACACTGAAGCTTTCTTT; CDR3 protein: CASSQQGYTEAFF
J gene: TRBJ1-1; clone size: .; V gene: TRBV6-5; D gene: .; CDR3 DNA: TGTGCCAGCAGCCCGCCCAGGGGATCCTTCGCTGAAGCTTTCTTT; CDR3 protein: CASSPPRGSFAEAFF
J gene: TRBJ1-1; clone size: .; V gene: TRBV6-6; D gene: .; CDR3 DNA: TGTGCCAGCAGTTACCCGCTAACAGGGTCCTCTGAAGCTTTCTTT; CDR3 protein: CASSYPLTGSSEAFF
J gene: TRBJ1-2; clone size: .; V gene: TRBV11-3; D gene: TRBD1; CDR3 DNA: TGTGCCAGCAGCGCCCGACAGGGGGAGGGCTATGGCTACACCTTC; CDR3 protein: CASSARQGEGYGYTF
J gene: TRBJ1-2; clone size: .; V gene: TRBV28; D gene: TRBD1; CDR3 DNA: TGTGCCAGCAGTTTCGAGGACAGGACCCTCTATGGCTACACCTTC; CDR3 protein: CASSFEDRTLYGYTF
J gene: TRBJ2-1; clone size: .; V gene: TRBV2; D gene: .; CDR3 DNA: TGTGCCAGCACCTGGGGGCCCAATGAGCAGTTCTTC; CDR3 protein: CASTWGPNEQFF
J gene: TRBJ1-2; clone size: few; V gene: TRBV9; D gene: .; CDR3 DNA: TGTGCCAGCAGCCCAGAACAGGGAAACTATGGCTACACCTTC; CDR3 protein: CASSPEQGNYGYTF
J gene: TRBJ1-4; clone size: .; V gene: TRBV19; D gene: .; CDR3 DNA: TGTGCCAGTAGTATTGCAGATCGTACTGAAAAACTGTTTTTT; CDR3 protein: CASSIADRTEKLFF
J gene: TRBJ1-2; clone size: .; V gene: TRBV6-1; D gene: TRBD1; CDR3 DNA: TGTGCCAGCAGTGAACAGGGGGCGCTTTATGGCTACACCTTC; CDR3 protein: CASSEQGALYGYTF
J gene: TRBJ1-5; clone size: once; V gene: TRBV10-3; D gene: TRBD1; CDR3 DNA: TGTGCCATCAGTGAGTCCGGGACAGGGAATCAGCCCCAGCATTTT; CDR3 protein: CAISESGTGNQPQHF
J gene: TRBJ2-7; clone size: .; V gene: TRBV7-9; D gene: .; CDR3 DNA: TGTGCCAGCAGCCACTCATCAGGCCCCTACGAGCAGTACTTC; CDR3 protein: CASSHSSGPYEQYF
J gene: TRBJ1-2; clone size: .; V gene: TRBV11-3; D gene: .; CDR3 DNA: TGTGCCAGCAGCTTACGTTCGAGAGATGGCTACACCTTC; CDR3 protein: CASSLRSRDGYTF
J gene: TRBJ1-1; clone size: .; V gene: TRBV29-1; D gene: TRBD1; CDR3 DNA: TGCAGCGGAAACAGGGGTCCGAACACTGAAGCTTTCTTT; CDR3 protein: CSGNRGPNTEAFF
J gene: TRBJ2-2; clone size: once; V gene: TRBV6-5; D gene: .; CDR3 DNA: TGTGCCAGCAGTTACTTCATCGGGGAGCTGTTTTTT; CDR3 protein: CASSYFIGELFF
J gene: TRBJ1-6; clone size: .; V gene: TRBV18; D gene: TRBD1; CDR3 DNA: TGTGCCAGCTCACTGACAGGGGGAAATAATTCACCCCTCCACTTT; CDR3 protein: CASSLTGGNNSPLHF
J gene: TRBJ1-6; clone size: .; V gene: TRBV2; D gene: TRBD1; CDR3 DNA: TGTGCCAGTCGGGACCAGGGGGCTAATGATTCACCCCTCCACTTT; CDR3 protein: CASRDQGANDSPLHF
J gene: TRBJ1-2; clone size: .; V gene: TRBV7-2; D gene: .; CDR3 DNA: TGTGCCAGCAGCTTAGAGGCCAGGGTGTTGGATGGCTACACCTTC; CDR3 protein: CASSLEARVLDGYTF
J gene: TRBJ1-4; clone size: .; V gene: TRBV12-3/TRBV12-4; D gene: .; CDR3 DNA: TGTGCCAGCAGTTTAGAAGTCGGTGAAAAACTGTTTTTT; CDR3 protein: CASSLEVGEKLFF
J gene: TRBJ2-5; clone size: .; V gene: TRBV18; D gene: .; CDR3 DNA: TGTGCCAGCTCACCAGACGGTGGGAGCATGTACCAAGAGACCCAGTACTTC; CDR3 protein: CASSPDGGSMYQETQYF
J gene: TRBJ2-3; clone size: .; V gene: TRBV14; D gene: .; CDR3 DNA: TGTGCCAGCAGCCATTGGCTAGGCGTCACAGATACGCAGTATTTT; CDR3 protein: CASSHWLGVTDTQYF
J gene: TRBJ2-2; clone size: .; V gene: TRBV7-9; D gene: TRBD2; CDR3 DNA: TGTGCCAGCAGCTTTGGGGGGGTCACCGGGGAGCTGTTTTTT; CDR3 protein: CASSFGGVTGELFF
J gene: TRBJ2-1; clone size: .; V gene: TRBV6-4; D gene: TRBD2; CDR3 DNA: TGTGCCAGCGTTGCGGGGGGCCGCTACAATGAGCAGTTCTTC; CDR3 protein: CASVAGGRYNEQFF
J gene: TRBJ1-1; clone size: .; V gene: TRBV5-1; D gene: .; CDR3 DNA: TGCGCCAGCAGCCAGGGAATGAACACTGAAGCTTTCTTT; CDR3 protein: CASSQGMNTEAFF
J gene: TRBJ1-5; clone size: few; V gene: TRBV12-3/TRBV12-4; D gene: .; CDR3 DNA: TGTGCCAGCAGTTTACAGGGGTCTCAGCCCCAGCATTTT; CDR3 protein: CASSLQGSQPQHF
J gene: TRBJ1-3; clone size: .; V gene: TRBV25-1; D gene: .; CDR3 DNA: TGTGCCAGCCAGGATGGCTCTGGAAACACCATATATTTT; CDR3 protein: CASQDGSGNTIYF
J gene: TRBJ1-5; clone size: .; V gene: TRBV4-3; D gene: .; CDR3 DNA: TGCGCCAGCAGCCCTGTTTACCCGGGACACCTACCCGATCAGCCCCAGCATTTT; CDR3 protein: CASSPVYPGHLPDQPQHF
J gene: TRBJ1-2; clone size: .; V gene: TRBV5-6; D gene: TRBD1; CDR3 DNA: TGTGCCAGCAGCTTGAGGGACAGGGTAAACTATGGCTACACCTTC; CDR3 protein: CASSLRDRVNYGYTF
J gene: TRBJ2-5; clone size: .; V gene: TRBV30; D gene: .; CDR3 DNA: TGTGCCTGGAGTATACAGGGTTTAGGGGAGACCCAGTACTTC; CDR3 protein: CAWSIQGLGETQYF
J gene: TRBJ2-1; clone size: few; V gene: TRBV24-1; D gene: TRBD2; CDR3 DNA: TGTGCCACCAGTGATTTGCTCGGGACTAGCTTGGAGCAGTTCTTC; CDR3 protein: CATSDLLGTSLEQFF
J gene: TRBJ2-3; clone size: .; V gene: TRBV5-6; D gene: TRBD2; CDR3 DNA: TGTGCCAGCAGCTTCCTCGGGTCGCGGGGGGCAGATACGCAGTATTTT; CDR3 protein: CASSFLGSRGADTQYF
J gene: TRBJ2-7; clone size: .; V gene: TRBV5-6; D gene: TRBD2; CDR3 DNA: TGTGCCAGCAGCGCACTGGGACTAGCGGGGACTGAGCAGTACTTC; CDR3 protein: CASSALGLAGTEQYF
J gene: TRBJ2-3; clone size: .; V gene: TRBV27; D gene: TRBD1; CDR3 DNA: TGTGCCAGCAGTTCGTTCGGACAGGGGGTATCAGGGGCAACAGATACGCAGTATTTT; CDR3 protein: CASSSFGQGVSGATDTQYF
J gene: TRBJ1-1; clone size: .; V gene: TRBV5-1; D gene: TRBD1; CDR3 DNA: TGCGCCAGCAGCTTGGAAACCGGGACAGTGTCGACAATGGCTTTCTTT; CDR3 protein: CASSLETGTVSTMAFF
J gene: TRBJ1-2; clone size: .; V gene: TRBV10-3; D gene: TRBD1; CDR3 DNA: TGTGCCATCAGTGTTCAAGAAGGACAGGATACTACTAACTATGGCTACACCTTC; CDR3 protein: CAISVQEGQDTTNYGYTF
J gene: TRBJ2-1; clone size: .; V gene: TRBV7-9; D gene: TRBD2; CDR3 DNA: TGTGCCAGCAGCTCCATAAGCGGGGTGTCCTACAATGAGCAGTTCTTC; CDR3 protein: CASSSISGVSYNEQFF
J gene: TRBJ2-3; clone size: .; V gene: TRBV7-7; D gene: TRBD2; CDR3 DNA: TGTGCTAGCAGCTTAGCGGGGGGTCCCGAAGATACGCAGTATTTT; CDR3 protein: CASSLAGGPEDTQYF
J gene: TRBJ2-7; clone size: .; V gene: TRBV29-1; D gene: TRBD2; CDR3 DNA: TGCAGCGTTGGGGGGGGTGGCTACGAGCAGTACTTC; CDR3 protein: CSVGGGGYEQYF
J gene: TRBJ1-1; clone size: .; V gene: TRBV19; D gene: .; CDR3 DNA: TGTGCCAGTAGTATAGAGGCAGGTATCAACACTGAAGCTTTCTTT; CDR3 protein: CASSIEAGINTEAFF
J gene: TRBJ2-3; clone size: .; V gene: TRBV7-2; D gene: TRBD2; CDR3 DNA: TGTGCCAGCAGCTTACGGCTAGCGGCGGATACGCAGTATTTT; CDR3 protein: CASSLRLAADTQYF
J gene: TRBJ2-7; clone size: .; V gene: TRBV7-2; D gene: .; CDR3 DNA: TGTGCCAGCAGCTTAGGTGGCACAGGGAAGAACGAGCAGTACTTC; CDR3 protein: CASSLGGTGKNEQYF
J gene: TRBJ2-3; clone size: .; V gene: TRBV28; D gene: TRBD2; CDR3 DNA: TGTGCCAGCAGTTTAAGGCCAGCGGGGGGCACAGATACGCAGTATTTT; CDR3 protein: CASSLRPAGGTDTQYF
J gene: TRBJ2-2; clone size: .; V gene: TRBV30; D gene: .; CDR3 DNA: TGTGCCTGGAAGTGGGGGCTCGGCGGGGAGCTGTTTTTT; CDR3 protein: CAWKWGLGGELFF
J gene: TRBJ1-1; clone size: .; V gene: TRBV5-6; D gene: .; CDR3 DNA: TGTGCCAGCAGCCTACCCTTTTACGGGACATGGCGACCTGAAGCTTTCTTT; CDR3 protein: CASSLPFYGTWRPEAFF